What follows is one TCR beta chain and its context. Its recognized antigen is unknown. Base qualities are not at hand, and no much larger clone is one base apart. Hyperthyroidism was considered stable if no progression to ophthalmopathy occurred within 18 months of follow-up. The hyperthyroidism patients were 18 to 65 years old and newly diagnosed, with a disease duration of less than 2 months. Patients were excluded if they had other autoimmune diseases, uncontrolled infections, pregnancy or lactation. Diagnosis relied on clinical symptoms, serum thyroxine, TRAb, thyroid ultrasound and orbital computed tomography. PBMCs were isolated from 8 to 10 ml of fresh peripheral blood by Ficoll-Paque density gradient centrifugation. Total RNA was extracted with Trizol reagent and quality-checked on an Agilent 2100 Bioanalyzer. For repertoire sequencing, the TCR beta CDR3 regions were amplified from RNA transcripts. A first-round RT-PCR used HTBI primers with the Qiagen OneStep RT-PCR kit, followed by a second-round multiplex PCR, size selection and purification. The libraries underwent paired-end sequencing with 100 bp reads on an Illumina HiSeq2000. Under the source paper's analysis protocol: Reads were processed with SOAPnuke, discarding reads with adapters, uncalled bases, mean Phred below 15, or no exact constant-primer or identifier match. COPE v1.2.5 was used to merge high-quality paired reads. Each unique nucleotide sequence was defined as a clonotype, and clonotypes were aligned to IMGT TRB V, D and J references with MiTCR v1.1. The analysis was limited to V-J combinations with a frequency above 0.0001, which together covered approximately 99% of repertoires. For each V-J combination, a TCR clonal expansion and chaos score was defined as F50 clonal expansion divided by the chaos observed in the TCRdist matrix. Welch's t-statistics and random forest were used to reduce features to about a dozen V-J combinations, which were fed into a naive Bayes classifier. The similarity between thyroid and blood repertoires was quantified using the Morisita-Horn index. The public reads were reanalyzed by TCRdb: fastp trimming at Q25, MiXCR alignment, in-frame beta chains only. For every CDR3 protein sequence, its rows merge into one entry that carries the most common genes and DNA. The V and J calls and clone size come from TCRdb's table, not from the authors' own analysis. The sample includes a few hundred thousand distinct CDR3 sequences, with about 18% observed a single time. The ten biggest clones cover roughly 2.3% of the sample.

The data stem from a study of Graves' ophthalmopathy and Graves' hyperthyroidism (dated by TCRdb to the late 2010s). Study-wide context: Peripheral blood was collected at initial diagnosis, prior to any treatment. The study used TCR beta repertoire signatures to distinguish Graves' ophthalmopathy from Graves' hyperthyroidism and to predict progression to ophthalmopathy. In total, approximately 130 blood samples were TCR-sequenced: fewer than 50 ophthalmopathy, under 85 hyperthyroidism and some 17 hyperthyroidism-to-ophthalmopathy patients. To explore V-J signatures distinguishing ophthalmopathy from hyperthyroidism, a discovery set of around 97 patients (about 43 ophthalmopathy, about 57 stable hyperthyroidism) was enrolled. The independent validation cohort included approximately 19 hyperthyroidism patients plus 17 patients who later progressed from hyperthyroidism to ophthalmopathy. In over 5 hyperthyroidism patients, the T-cell repertoire of thyroid tissue was compared with the T-cell repertoire of blood. Once sampling was done, hyperthyroidism patients were given methimazole at a starting dose of 30 mg daily, while ophthalmopathy patients were given high-dose intravenous methylprednisolone. Results the study describes overall, beyond this receptor: No statistical method was used to predetermine the sample size, and group allocation was not hidden from the investigators. The 13-signature model separated ophthalmopathy from stable hyperthyroidism with roughly 88% sensitivity and 81.08% specificity in cross-validation, and 80%/75% in the test set. Most expanded thyroid clonotypes with a frequency above 0.001 also appeared in blood, which suggests that blood repertoires may reflect the immune response in the thyroid. In validation, the model predicted ophthalmopathy progression with about 70% sensitivity and roughly 72% specificity; eleven to twelve predicted patients were CT-confirmed with GO in a median of roughly 6.8 months.

From a lookup of the germline V gene, CDR1 and CDR2 are SNHLY and FYNNEI. The CDR3 starts with the cysteine, ends with the phenylalanine, and has 14 residues. The retained sequence is limited to the CDR3, 42 bases, with the frame set at the first base. V loses 6 bases at its end and J loses 7 bases; junction bases beyond the gene matches: 7. This chain joins TRBV2 to TRBJ2-7, with TRBD1 identical over 12 junction bases. The receptor's source is an adult woman with stable Graves' hyperthyroidism. Sequencing input: peripheral blood. The base sequence is TGTGCCAGCAGATTGGGACAGGGGGCAAGAGAGCAGTACTTC. It translates to CASRLGQGAREQYF.